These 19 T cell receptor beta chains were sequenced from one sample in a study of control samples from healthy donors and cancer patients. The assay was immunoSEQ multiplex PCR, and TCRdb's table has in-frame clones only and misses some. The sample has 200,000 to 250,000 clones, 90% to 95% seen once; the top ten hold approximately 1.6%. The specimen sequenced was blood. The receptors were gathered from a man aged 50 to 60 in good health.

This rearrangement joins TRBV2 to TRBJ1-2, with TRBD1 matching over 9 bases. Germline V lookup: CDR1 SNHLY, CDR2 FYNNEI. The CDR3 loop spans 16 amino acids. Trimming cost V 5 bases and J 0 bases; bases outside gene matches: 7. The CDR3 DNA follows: TGTGCCAGCAGTCGACCGGGACAGGGCTCTAACTATGGCTACACCTTC. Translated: CASSRPGQGSNYGYTF.

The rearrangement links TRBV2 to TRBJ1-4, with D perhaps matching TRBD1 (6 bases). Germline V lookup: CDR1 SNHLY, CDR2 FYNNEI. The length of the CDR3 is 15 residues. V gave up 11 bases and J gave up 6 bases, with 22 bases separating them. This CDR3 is CAGVGQRATHEKLFF. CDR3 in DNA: TGTGCCGGCGTTGGACAGCGAGCAACCCATGAAAAACTGTTTTTT.

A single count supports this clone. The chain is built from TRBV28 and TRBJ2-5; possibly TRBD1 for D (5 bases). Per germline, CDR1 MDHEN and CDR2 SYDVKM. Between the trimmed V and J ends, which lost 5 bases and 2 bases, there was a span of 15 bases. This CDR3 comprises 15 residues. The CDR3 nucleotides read TGTGCCAGCAGTCTAACCGGTAGGGGACAAGAGACCCAGTACTTC. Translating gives CASSLTGRGQETQYF.

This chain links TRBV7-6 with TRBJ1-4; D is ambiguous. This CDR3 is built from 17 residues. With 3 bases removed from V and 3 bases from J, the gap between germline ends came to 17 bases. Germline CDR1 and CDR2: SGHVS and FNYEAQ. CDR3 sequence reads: CASSFLVGYEPNEKLFF. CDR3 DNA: TGTGCCAGCAGCTTTCTCGTTGGTTACGAACCTAATGAAAAACTGTTTTTT. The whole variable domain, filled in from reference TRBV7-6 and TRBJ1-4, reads GAGVSQSPRYKVTKRGQDVALRCDPISGHVSLYWYRQALGQGPEFLTYFNYEAQQDKSGLPNDRFSAERPEGSISTLTIQRTEQRDSAMYRCASSFLVGYEPNEKLFFGSGTQLSVL.

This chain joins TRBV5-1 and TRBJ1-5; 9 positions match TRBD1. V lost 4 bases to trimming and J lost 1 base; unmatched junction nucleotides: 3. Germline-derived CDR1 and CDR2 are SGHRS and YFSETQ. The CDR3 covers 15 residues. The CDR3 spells CASSEGQGSNQPQHF. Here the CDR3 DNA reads TGCGCCAGCAGCGAGGGACAGGGAAGCAATCAGCCCCAGCATTTT.

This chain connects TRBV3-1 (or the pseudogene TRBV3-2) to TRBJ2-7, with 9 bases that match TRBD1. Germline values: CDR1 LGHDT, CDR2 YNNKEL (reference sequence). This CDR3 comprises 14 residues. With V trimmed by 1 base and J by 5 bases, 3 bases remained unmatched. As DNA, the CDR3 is TGTGCCAGCAGCCAAGGGGGACAGGGCAACGAGCAGTACTTC. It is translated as CASSQGGQGNEQYF.

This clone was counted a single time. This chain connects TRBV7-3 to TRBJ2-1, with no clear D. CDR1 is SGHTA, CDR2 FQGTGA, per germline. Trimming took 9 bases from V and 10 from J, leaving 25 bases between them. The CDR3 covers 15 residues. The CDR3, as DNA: TGTGCCAGTAAACCGTTCCTTTCACCCGCTGGAGAGCAGTTCTTC. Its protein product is CASKPFLSPAGEQFF.

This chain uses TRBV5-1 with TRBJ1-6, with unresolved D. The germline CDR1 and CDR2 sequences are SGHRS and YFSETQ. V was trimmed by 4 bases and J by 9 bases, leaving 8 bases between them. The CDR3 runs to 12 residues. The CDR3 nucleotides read TGCGCCAGCAGCCAGGAGTTTTCACCCCTCCACTTT. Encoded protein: CASSQEFSPLHF.

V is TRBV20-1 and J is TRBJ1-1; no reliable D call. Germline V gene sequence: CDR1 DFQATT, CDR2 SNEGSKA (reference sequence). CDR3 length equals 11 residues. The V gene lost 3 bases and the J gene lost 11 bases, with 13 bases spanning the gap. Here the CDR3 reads CSASEQPAAFF. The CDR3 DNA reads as TGCAGTGCTAGCGAACAGCCGGCGGCTTTCTTT.

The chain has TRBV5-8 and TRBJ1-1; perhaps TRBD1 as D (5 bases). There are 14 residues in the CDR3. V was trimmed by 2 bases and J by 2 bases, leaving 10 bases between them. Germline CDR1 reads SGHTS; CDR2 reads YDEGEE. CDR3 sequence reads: CASSFRGLNTEAFF. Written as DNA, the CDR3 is TGTGCCAGCAGCTTCCGGGGGTTAAACACTGAAGCTTTCTTT.

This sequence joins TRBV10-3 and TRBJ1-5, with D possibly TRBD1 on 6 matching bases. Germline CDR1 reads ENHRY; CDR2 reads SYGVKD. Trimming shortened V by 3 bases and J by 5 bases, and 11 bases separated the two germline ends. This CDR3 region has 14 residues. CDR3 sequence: CAISDSGGDQPQHF. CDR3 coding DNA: TGTGCCATCAGTGATAGCGGGGGCGATCAGCCCCAGCATTTT.

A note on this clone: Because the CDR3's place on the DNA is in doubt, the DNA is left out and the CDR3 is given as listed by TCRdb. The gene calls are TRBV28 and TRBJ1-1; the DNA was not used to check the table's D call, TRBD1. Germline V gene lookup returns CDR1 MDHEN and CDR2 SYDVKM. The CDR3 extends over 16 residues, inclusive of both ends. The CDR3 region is CASSFGPGQQTPEAFF.

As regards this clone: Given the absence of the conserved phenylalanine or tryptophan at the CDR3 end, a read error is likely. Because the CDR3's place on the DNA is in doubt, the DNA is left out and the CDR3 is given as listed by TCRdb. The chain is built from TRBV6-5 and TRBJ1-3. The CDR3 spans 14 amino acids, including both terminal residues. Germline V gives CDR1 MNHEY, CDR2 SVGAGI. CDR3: CASRANSGGPVFLG.

The CDR3 reads CAISEGGYGYTF. As DNA, the CDR3 is TGTGCCATCAGTGAGGGCGGCTATGGCTACACCTTC. This chain links TRBV10-3 with TRBJ1-2; D uncertain. V shed 2 bases and J shed 4 bases, with 5 bases lying between them. Per the germline V gene, CDR1 is ENHRY and CDR2 is SYGVKD. The CDR3 spans 12 residues.

The chain's CDR3 is CASRDRETGELFF. Here the CDR3 DNA reads TGTGCCAGCAGGGACAGGGAAACCGGGGAGCTGTTTTTT. The rearrangement joins TRBV12-3 or TRBV12-4 to TRBJ2-2; 8 bases match TRBD1. Trimming at V came to 6 bases and at J to 5 bases, leaving 2 bases not matched to a gene. CDR3 length: 13 residues.

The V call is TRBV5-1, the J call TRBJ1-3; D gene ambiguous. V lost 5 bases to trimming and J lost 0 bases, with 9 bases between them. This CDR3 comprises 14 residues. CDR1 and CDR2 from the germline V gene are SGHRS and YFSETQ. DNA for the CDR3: TGCGCCAGCAGTCAGACGGACTCTGGAAACACCATATATTTT. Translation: CASSQTDSGNTIYF.

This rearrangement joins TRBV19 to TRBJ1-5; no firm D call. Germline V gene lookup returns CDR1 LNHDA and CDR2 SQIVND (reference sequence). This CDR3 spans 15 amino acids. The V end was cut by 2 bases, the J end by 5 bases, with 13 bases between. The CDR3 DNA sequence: TGTGCCAGTAGTATAAGGGTAATGTCACATCAGCCCCAGCATTTT. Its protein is CASSIRVMSHQPQHF.

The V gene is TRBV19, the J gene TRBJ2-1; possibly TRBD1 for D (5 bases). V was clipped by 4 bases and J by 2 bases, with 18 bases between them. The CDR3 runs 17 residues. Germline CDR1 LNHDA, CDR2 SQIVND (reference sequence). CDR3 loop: CASSRSGSLGPYNEQFF. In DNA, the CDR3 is TGTGCCAGTAGTAGGTCAGGGTCCTTGGGCCCCTACAATGAGCAGTTCTTC.

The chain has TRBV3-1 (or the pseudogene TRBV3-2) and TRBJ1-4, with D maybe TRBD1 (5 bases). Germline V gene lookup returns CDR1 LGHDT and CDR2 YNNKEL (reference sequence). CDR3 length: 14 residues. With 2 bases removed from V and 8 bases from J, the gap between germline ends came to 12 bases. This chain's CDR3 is CASSQIQGAEKLFF. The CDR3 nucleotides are TGTGCCAGCAGCCAAATTCAGGGAGCAGAAAAACTGTTTTTT.